The 29 T cell receptor beta chains below all came from one sample that was sequenced in a study of Ad26.COV2.S vaccination and SARS-CoV-2 variants. The treatment is: approximately 18 received Ad26.COV2.S at low or high dose, single or two shots; a few received placebo; per-sample allocation not given. Day 63 following the first vaccine or placebo injection was when the samples were taken. Sequenced by immunoSEQ multiplex PCR; TCRdb stores in-frame clones only, minus some. The repertoire includes roughly 350,000 clones, about 85% of them detected once, and approximately 5.9% sits in the top ten. The sample consisted of peripheral blood, taken in a trial of Ad26.COV2.S vaccine versus placebo. All receptors come from a person aged 18-65 years who received the Ad26.COV2.S COVID-19 vaccine or a placebo.

The chain joins TRBV7-2 to TRBJ2-7; D is unclear. The V and J ends lost 1 base and 0 bases respectively, with 10 bases between them. The V gene's germline CDR1 is SGHTA and CDR2 FQGNSA. This CDR3 region has 15 residues. CDR3 loop: CASSLDSENSYEQYF. Written as DNA, the CDR3 is TGTGCCAGCAGCTTAGACTCCGAAAACTCCTACGAGCAGTACTTC.

This sequence joins TRBV6-6 and TRBJ2-3; D gene uncertain. The CDR3 spans 14 residues. The ends were cut back, 8 bases at V and 1 base at J, with 13 bases in the middle. Germline V CDR1 and CDR2: MNHNY, SVGAGI (reference sequence). CDR3 sequence: CASVEPARTDTQYF. CDR3 sequence (DNA): TGTGCCAGCGTCGAACCGGCCCGCACAGATACGCAGTATTTT.

The V gene is TRBV20-1, the J gene TRBJ1-1; no definite D call. Per the germline V gene, CDR1 is DFQATT and CDR2 is SNEGSKA (reference sequence). Deletions cut 3 bases from V and 4 bases from J, with 3 bases between. The CDR3 length is 10 residues. The DNA for the CDR3 is TGCAGTGCTAGGCGCACTGAAGCTTTCTTT. Residues: CSARRTEAFF.

The chain has TRBV11-2 and TRBJ2-6; D is ambiguous. V lost 5 bases, J lost 1 base, and 12 bases lay in between. This CDR3 contains 16 residues. Germline V gene sequence: CDR1 SGHAT, CDR2 FQNNGV. This CDR3 is CASSPERFSGANVLTF. CDR3 bases: TGTGCCAGCAGCCCCGAAAGATTTTCTGGGGCCAACGTCCTGACTTTC.

In DNA, the CDR3 is TGTGCCAGCAGTTTATTTTACAGGGGGCCCACAGATACGCAGTATTTT. Encoded protein: CASSLFYRGPTDTQYF. The V and J genes are TRBV27 and TRBJ2-3; TRBD1 agrees at 9 bases. Germline CDR1 MNHEY, CDR2 SMNVEV (reference sequence). The J segment lost 2 bases and the V segment lost 1 base, leaving 4 bases of the junction unmatched. This CDR3 has 16 amino acids.

The rearrangement uses TRBV7-3 and TRBJ2-1; a possible D gene is TRBD2 (7 bases). Trimming stripped 1 base from V and 5 bases from J, with 12 bases between. The germline CDR1 and CDR2 sequences are SGHTA and FQGTGA. CDR3 length equals 15 residues. CDR3 loop: CASSLSRGAHNEQFF. The CDR3 DNA reads as TGTGCCAGCAGCTTAAGTCGGGGGGCCCACAATGAGCAGTTCTTC.

The chain couples TRBV18 to TRBJ2-7; 12 nucleotides match TRBD1. Germline CDR1 reads KGHSH; CDR2 reads LQKENI. The J segment lost 6 bases and the V segment lost 8 bases, leaving 5 bases of the junction unmatched. The CDR3 loop spans 13 amino acids. CDR3 protein: CASTRDRGPEQYF. The CDR3 coding sequence is TGTGCCAGCACCCGGGACAGGGGGCCCGAGCAGTACTTC.

As for this clone: This sample also contains other DNA sequences that code for the same CDR3. V usage is TRBV18 and J usage is TRBJ1-3; D remains ambiguous. This CDR3 region has 13 residues. Germline loops: CDR1 KGHSH, CDR2 LQKENI. The V and J ends lost 1 base and 3 bases respectively, with 4 bases between them. The CDR3 spells CASSPQGGNTIYF. The CDR3 nucleotides read TGTGCCAGCTCACCACAGGGTGGAAACACCATATATTTT.

This clone appeared a few times. The chain links TRBV18 to TRBJ1-2, with D possibly TRBD1 on 6 matching bases. Deletions cut 2 bases from V and 3 bases from J, with 7 bases between. Looked up from germline, CDR1 is KGHSH and CDR2 is LQKENI. CDR3 length equals 13 residues. In DNA, the CDR3 is TGTGCCAGCTCACCAAAGGGGGACTATGGCTACACCTTC. The encoded protein is CASSPKGDYGYTF.

This chain connects TRBV15 to TRBJ2-2, with 8 nucleotides matching TRBD2. The CDR3 has 13 amino acids. With 8 bases clipped from V and 4 bases from J, the junction kept 3 bases outside the gene matches. Germline V gives CDR1 LNHNV, CDR2 YYDKDF (reference sequence). The CDR3 loop is CATAAGGTGELFF. The CDR3 DNA sequence: TGTGCCACCGCCGCGGGGGGCACCGGGGAGCTGTTTTTT.

This clone appeared once. CDR3 bases: TGCAGCGTCGGAATTACAGGGAGGGCCACTGAAGCTTTCTTT. Translated: CSVGITGRATEAFF. The V call is TRBV29-1, the J call TRBJ1-1; weak D call: TRBD1 (6 bases). Per the germline V gene, CDR1 is SQVTM and CDR2 is ANQGSEA. Trimming took 6 bases from V and 4 from J, leaving 18 bases between them. This CDR3 comprises 14 residues.

The rearrangement uses TRBV5-5 and TRBJ2-2, with D tentatively TRBD1 (6 bases). This CDR3 is 16 amino acids long. V lost 4 bases and J lost 5, with 18 bases in between. Germline loops: CDR1 SGHKS, CDR2 YYEKEE (reference sequence). The CDR3 DNA reads TGTGCCAGCAGCCTCGGGACAAGGGCCAGGACCGGGGAGCTGTTTTTT. Its protein is CASSLGTRARTGELFF. Based on the CDR3 plus reference TRBV5-5 and TRBJ2-2, the full variable domain is DAGVTQSPTHLIKTRGQQVTLRCSPISGHKSVSWYQQVLGQGPQFIFQYYEKEERGRGNFPDRFSARQFPNYSSELNVNALLLGDSALYLCASSLGTRARTGELFFGEGSRLTVL.

The rearrangement links TRBV6-5 to TRBJ2-7; 8 positions agree with TRBD2. CDR3 length: 14 amino acids. Germline V gene data show CDR1 as MNHEY and CDR2 as SVGAGI. J lost 3 bases, V lost 8 bases, and 9 bases had no gene match. The CDR3 DNA reads TGTGCCAGCTCGGGGGGGGATCGGCACTACGAGCAGTACTTC. Its protein is CASSGGDRHYEQYF.

The chain recombines TRBV6-4 with TRBJ2-3, with 7 bases fitting TRBD2. Looked up from germline, CDR1 is MRHNA and CDR2 is SNTAGT. Trimming took 7 bases from V and 2 from J; bases not matched to a gene: 6. CDR3 length: 14 residues. CDR3 in DNA: TGTGCCAGCAAAGAGCGGGGAACCACAGATACGCAGTATTTT. It yields the protein CASKERGTTDTQYF.

This clone showed up just once. The chain uses TRBV19 and TRBJ1-1; weak D call: TRBD1 (5 bases). The ends were cut back, 2 bases at V and 1 base at J, with 5 bases in the middle. Germline-derived CDR1 and CDR2 are LNHDA and SQIVND (reference sequence). The CDR3 is 13 residues long. CDR3 residues: CASSITGNTEAFF. CDR3 in DNA: TGTGCCAGTAGTATAACAGGGAACACTGAAGCTTTCTTT. Combining the CDR3 with reference TRBV19 and TRBJ1-1 gives the whole variable domain DGGITQSPKYLFRKEGQNVTLSCEQNLNHDAMYWYRQDPGQGLRLIYYSQIVNDFQKGDIAEGYSVSREKKESFPLTVTSAQKNPTAFYLCASSITGNTEAFFGQGTRLTVV.

The chain is built from TRBV29-1 and TRBJ2-1; 8 bases map to TRBD2. V gave up 4 bases and J gave up 7 bases; unmatched junction bases: 12. The CDR3 is 15 residues long. Germline V CDR1 and CDR2: SQVTM, ANQGSEA. CDR3 nucleotide sequence: TGCAGCGTTGGGTGGTTAGCGGGAAACGGGAATGAGCAGTTCTTC. Protein product: CSVGWLAGNGNEQFF.

This chain joins TRBV27 and TRBJ1-5; D perhaps matches TRBD1 (5 bases). The germline V and J ends were trimmed by 10 bases and 1 base, with 11 bases remaining between them. Germline CDR1 MNHEY, CDR2 SMNVEV (reference sequence). The CDR3 is 13 residues long. This chain's CDR3 is CAIHRDSNQPQHF. In DNA, the CDR3 is TGTGCCATCCACCGGGACAGCAATCAGCCCCAGCATTTT.

The chain employs TRBV29-1 and TRBJ2-5; D gene ambiguous. The V end was cut by 4 bases, the J end by 0 bases, with 6 bases between. CDR1 SQVTM and CDR2 ANQGSEA come from the germline V gene. The CDR3 is 12 residues long. CDR3 amino acids: CSVGINQETQYF. The CDR3 DNA follows: TGCAGCGTTGGTATTAACCAAGAGACCCAGTACTTC.

The V and J genes are TRBV19 and TRBJ2-3; a possible D gene is TRBD1 (5 bases). Trimming cost V 5 bases and J 3 bases, with 15 bases left between them. The germline V gene encodes CDR1 LNHDA and CDR2 SQIVND (reference sequence). This CDR3 is built from 15 residues. The CDR3 DNA is TGTGCCAGTAGTGGGCAGGGAAGTCGGACAGATACGCAGTATTTT. Amino acids: CASSGQGSRTDTQYF.

This CDR3 reads CASSLLSNYGYTF. The CDR3 coding sequence is TGTGCCAGCAGCTTACTGTCTAACTATGGCTACACCTTC. The chain joins TRBV7-8 to TRBJ1-2; D not resolved. V lost 2 bases and J lost 0, with 4 bases in between. Germline V gene lookup returns CDR1 SGHVS and CDR2 FQNEAQ. The CDR3 runs to 13 residues. Together with reference TRBV7-8 and TRBJ1-2, the CDR3 gives the full variable domain: GAGVSQSPRYKVAKRGQDVALRCDPISGHVSLFWYQQALGQGPEFLTYFQNEAQLDKSGLPSDRFFAERPEGSVSTLKIQRTQQEDSAVYLCASSLLSNYGYTFGSGTRLTVV.

The chain joins TRBV7-3 to TRBJ2-1; TRBD2 matches at 13 bases. J gave up 0 bases and V 5 bases, and 4 bases lay outside the gene matches. The CDR3 runs to 17 residues. Per the germline V gene, CDR1 is SGHTA and CDR2 is FQGTGA. The CDR3 reads CASSPTSGRTSYNEQFF. In DNA, the CDR3 is TGTGCCAGCAGCCCGACTAGCGGGAGGACCTCCTACAATGAGCAGTTCTTC.

The genes are TRBV6-5 and TRBJ1-1, with D unclear. The CDR3 loop spans 14 amino acids. CDR1 is MNHEY, CDR2 SVGAGI, per germline. The V end lost 0 bases, the J end lost 4 bases, and 9 bases lay between the germline ends. The CDR3 reads CASSYSESSTEAFF. The CDR3 bases are TGTGCCAGCAGTTACTCGGAAAGCAGCACTGAAGCTTTCTTT.

The chain uses TRBV4-1 and TRBJ2-5, with 7 bases lining up with TRBD1. Per the germline V gene, CDR1 is MGHRA and CDR2 is YSYEKL. V dropped 1 base and J dropped 2; count of bases not matched to a gene: 7. The CDR3 sequence is 16 residues long. The CDR3: CASSQVFRDRQETQYF. CDR3 bases: TGCGCCAGCAGCCAAGTATTTCGGGACAGACAAGAGACCCAGTACTTC.

The V call is TRBV27, the J call TRBJ1-1; a weak D match, TRBD1 (5 bases). The CDR3 has 14 residues. Germline loops: CDR1 MNHEY, CDR2 SMNVEV (reference sequence). Between the trimmed V and J ends, which lost 5 bases and 0 bases, there was a span of 10 bases. The DNA for the CDR3 is TGTGCCAGCAGTCGAGGGGCCATGAACACTGAAGCTTTCTTT. Its translation: CASSRGAMNTEAFF.

The sample holds one count of this clone. The gene calls are TRBV7-9 and TRBJ1-1; D might be TRBD1 (5 bases). Per germline, CDR1 SEHNR and CDR2 FQNEAQ (reference sequence). Trimming shortened V by 2 bases and J by 2 bases, and 12 bases separated the two germline ends. The CDR3 totals 15 residues. The CDR3 reads CASSLYSGFNTEAFF. In DNA form, the CDR3 reads TGTGCCAGCAGCTTATATTCAGGGTTTAACACTGAAGCTTTCTTT.

This chain connects TRBV11-2 to TRBJ1-2; D call uncertain. The germline V gene encodes CDR1 SGHAT and CDR2 FQNNGV. The length of the CDR3 is 13 residues. Trimming left V 3 bases short and J 1 base short, with 6 bases between. Written as DNA, the CDR3 is TGTGCCAGCAGCTTGGGGAATAACTATGGCTACACCTTC. Its protein is CASSLGNNYGYTF.

The chain employs TRBV9 and TRBJ2-2; 8 nucleotides match TRBD2. The CDR3 has 14 amino acids. After removal of 5 bases from V and 4 bases from J, the junction contained 4 bases not matched to a gene. Germline V gene sequence: CDR1 SGDLS, CDR2 YYNGEE. The CDR3: CASRAGERTGELFF. The CDR3 coding sequence is TGTGCCAGCAGAGCGGGAGAGCGCACCGGGGAGCTGTTTTTT.

This clone has a single count. The J gene is TRBJ2-1, the V gene TRBV12-5, with D uncertain. V lost 1 base, J lost 3 bases, and 7 bases lay in between. The germline V gene has CDR1 LGHNT and CDR2 FRNRAP. This CDR3 region has 14 residues. As DNA, the CDR3 is TGTGCTAGTGGTTTGGGCCAAAACTACAATGAGCAGTTCTTC. Translation gives CASGLGQNYNEQFF. Full variable domain (rest looked up from reference TRBV12-5 and TRBJ2-1): DARVTQTPRHKVTEMGQEVTMRCQPILGHNTVFWYRQTMMQGLELLAYFRNRAPLDDSGMPKDRFSAEMPDATLATLKIQPSEPRDSAVYFCASGLGQNYNEQFFGPGTRLTVL.

The sample holds one count of this clone. The chain links TRBV7-9 to TRBJ2-1; the D is unclear. Trimming took off 5 bases at V and 5 bases at J, with 10 bases between the two ends. Germline values: CDR1 SEHNR, CDR2 FQNEAQ (reference sequence). The CDR3 extends over 13 amino acids. The CDR3 region is CASSLVGDNEQFF. The CDR3, as DNA: TGTGCCAGCAGCCTCGTTGGGGACAATGAGCAGTTCTTC.